These 28 T cell receptor beta chains were sequenced from one sample in a study of regulatory T cells in long-lasting Graves disease. Time point given: persistent/refractory GD, antithyroid drugs over 5 years with positive TRAb. Preparation of the TCR library used RNA extracted from PBMCs. To make TCR beta libraries, researchers used iRepertoire HTBI primers and Arm-PCR of CDR3 regions. TCRdb re-called the multiplex PCR reads with MiXCR, one entry per CDR3 protein. This sample has under 450,000 distinct CDR3 sequences, with around 23% found just once. Sequenced here: peripheral blood mononuclear cells (PBMCs), sampled when the disease was refractory, from a patient treated with antithyroid drugs. These TCRs come from a woman aged 40 to 50 with Graves disease.

This sequence joins TRBV27 and TRBJ2-7; 12 bases map to TRBD2. The CDR3 contains 15 residues. Trimming at V came to 6 bases and at J to 5 bases, leaving 8 bases not matched to a gene. The germline V gene encodes CDR1 MNHEY and CDR2 SMNVEV (reference sequence). The CDR3: CASRPLLAGGDEQYF. CDR3 bases: TGTGCCAGCAGACCCCTACTAGCGGGAGGTGACGAGCAGTACTTC.

In its sample, this clonotype was seen a few times. V is TRBV5-1 and J is TRBJ1-1; tentatively, D is TRBD1 (5 bases). The CDR3 spans 13 residues. Trimming left V 3 bases short and J 10 bases short, with 16 bases between. Germline V gene sequence: CDR1 SGHRS, CDR2 YFSETQ. The CDR3 DNA reads TGCGCCAGCAGCTGGGACCTCCAGAATTCAGCTTTCTTT. The encoded protein is CASSWDLQNSAFF. Together with reference TRBV5-1 and TRBJ1-1, the CDR3 gives the full variable domain: KAGVTQTPRYLIKTRGQQVTLSCSPISGHRSVSWYQQTPGQGLQFLFEYFSETQRNKGNFPGRFSGRQFSNSRSEMNVSTLELGDSALYLCASSWDLQNSAFFGQGTRLTVV.

V and J are TRBV5-1 and TRBJ2-5, with D hard to call. The J call may be in error: the DNA end matches TRBJ2-3 better. The V gene's germline CDR1 is SGHRS and CDR2 YFSETQ. CDR3 size: 13 residues. Written as DNA, the CDR3 is TGCGCCAGCAGCTTGGGCCCACGGGATACGCAGTATTTT. This encodes CASSLGPRDTQYF.

This clonotype was counted ten times or more. The rearrangement joins TRBV11-2 to TRBJ2-5; 12 nucleotides agree with TRBD2. CDR1 and CDR2 (germline): SGHAT, FQNNGV. This CDR3 has 16 amino acids. V gave up 8 bases and J gave up 5 bases; unmatched junction bases: 12. CDR3 protein: CASDFPSGREGETQYF. The CDR3 DNA reads as TGTGCCAGCGACTTTCCTAGCGGGAGGGAGGGGGAGACCCAGTACTTC.

This clonotype was seen at least ten times. V gene TRBV29-1 combines with J gene TRBJ2-2, with 10 nucleotides matching TRBD2. Germline lookup yields CDR1 SQVTM and CDR2 ANQGSEA. V shed 5 bases, J shed 2 bases, and the junction held 5 bases outside the gene matches. CDR3 length equals 15 residues. In DNA form, the CDR3 reads TGCAGCGTTCCTAGCGGGAGTTCTAACACCGGGGAGCTGTTTTTT. It translates to CSVPSGSSNTGELFF.

This clonotype was seen at least ten times. CDR3: CASSLSPNRETQYF. For the CDR3, the DNA is TGTGCCAGCAGTTTAAGCCCCAACCGAGAGACCCAGTACTTC. The chain carries TRBV28 and TRBJ2-5, with no clear D. Germline values: CDR1 MDHEN, CDR2 SYDVKM. CDR3 length equals 14 residues. Trimming removed 2 bases at V and 4 bases at J, with 11 bases between.

This clonotype came up many times. This chain connects TRBV29-1 to TRBJ1-1; D unresolved. Trimming removed 2 bases at V and 7 bases at J, with 8 bases between. The CDR3 consists of 11 residues. Looked up from germline, CDR1 is SQVTM and CDR2 is ANQGSEA. The chain's CDR3 is CSVETRGEAFF. CDR3 bases: TGCAGCGTTGAAACGAGAGGTGAAGCTTTCTTT.

This clonotype appeared many times. The CDR3 here is CASSLVENTEAFF. DNA for the CDR3: TGTGCCAGCAGTTTGGTAGAGAACACTGAAGCTTTCTTT. J is TRBJ1-1 and V is TRBV12-3 or TRBV12-4; no firm D call. There are 13 residues in the CDR3. Deletions cut 3 bases from V and 1 base from J, with 6 bases between.

This clonotype was picked up a small number of times. V usage is TRBV12-3 or TRBV12-4 and J usage is TRBJ2-2, with a possible D match to TRBD2 (6 bases). The CDR3 is 16 amino acids. V was cut by 2 bases and J by 5 bases, with 15 bases left in between. As DNA, the CDR3 is TGTGCCAGCAGTTTAAGGTCGGGAGATCGAACCGGGGAGCTGTTTTTT. Its translation: CASSLRSGDRTGELFF.

The CDR3 region has the DNA TGCAGTGCGGAGACCGCCCCGGGCTACACCTTC. Translating gives CSAETAPGYTF. The rearrangement links TRBV20-1 to TRBJ1-2; D is undetermined. The V gene lost 6 bases and the J gene lost 8 bases, with 13 bases spanning the gap. Germline CDR1 reads DFQATT; CDR2 reads SNEGSKA (reference sequence). The CDR3 covers 11 residues.

This clonotype was counted only a few times. V usage is TRBV29-1 and J usage is TRBJ2-7; 7 positions agree with TRBD2. The CDR3 length is 13 residues. CDR1 is SQVTM, CDR2 ANQGSEA, per germline. The ends lost 5 bases at V and 6 bases at J; junction bases unmatched: 10. Here the CDR3 reads CSVLLSGTGEQYF. The CDR3 DNA sequence: TGCAGCGTTCTGTTAAGCGGGACGGGCGAGCAGTACTTC.

The CDR3 coding sequence is TGTGCCATCGCGGAACCCTACAATGAGCAGTTCTTC. Translating gives CAIAEPYNEQFF. The chain employs TRBV10-3 and TRBJ2-1; D is undetermined. The CDR3 spans 12 residues. Germline CDR1 and CDR2: ENHRY and SYGVKD. The V end was cut by 8 bases, the J end by 2 bases, with 7 bases between.

This clonotype was observed many times. The rearrangement links TRBV7-9 to TRBJ2-5; 7 positions match TRBD1. CDR1 and CDR2 from the germline V gene are SEHNR and FQNEAQ (reference sequence). V shed 5 bases and J 5 bases; nucleotides not matched to a gene: 11. The CDR3 spans 15 residues. The CDR3 DNA reads TGTGCCAGCAGCCGACAAAGGACAGGCGTGGAGACCCAGTACTTC. As protein: CASSRQRTGVETQYF.

Points on this clonotype: One base away lies a much larger clone, so this may be a sequencing read error. The V call is TRBV15, the J call TRBJ1-6; D remains unclear. CDR3 length: 14 residues. Germline values: CDR1 LNHNV, CDR2 YYDKDF (reference sequence). V lost 0 bases and J 8 bases, leaving 8 bases between the germline ends. The CDR3 coding sequence is TGTGCCACCAGCAGAGATGCCAACGATTCACCCCTCCACTTT. This encodes CATSRDANDSPLHF.

This clonotype was picked up a small number of times. V usage is TRBV9 and J usage is TRBJ2-6; no clear D gene. The ends were cut back, 4 bases at V and 0 bases at J, with 2 bases in the middle. This CDR3 has 13 residues. Germline values: CDR1 SGDLS, CDR2 YYNGEE. The CDR3, as DNA: TGTGCCAGCAGCAACTCTGGGGCCAACGTCCTGACTTTC. It yields the protein CASSNSGANVLTF.

This clonotype was found a few times. The V gene is TRBV27, the J gene TRBJ1-1; D is uncertain. Per germline, CDR1 MNHEY and CDR2 SMNVEV (reference sequence). This CDR3 is built from 16 residues. V gave up 5 bases and J gave up 8 bases, with 24 bases separating them. For the CDR3, the DNA is TGTGCCAGCAGTCCCCCGCCCGGGAGGTTGGGCAGAGAAGCTTTCTTT. Translated, it gives CASSPPPGRLGREAFF.

This clonotype was observed a handful of times. The DNA of the CDR3 is TGTGCCAGCAGTCATAACGGGGATTCCAATGGCTACACCTTC. It is translated as CASSHNGDSNGYTF. V is TRBV3-1 and J is TRBJ1-2, with D unclear. The V gene's germline CDR1 is LGHDT and CDR2 YNNKEL (reference sequence). V gave up 6 bases and J gave up 6 bases, with 17 bases separating them. The CDR3 has 14 residues.

This clonotype showed up many times. This sequence joins TRBV6-5 and TRBJ1-1, with D uncertain. CDR3 length equals 13 residues. Germline V gene data show CDR1 as MNHEY and CDR2 as SVGAGI. Between the trimmed V and J ends, which lost 2 bases and 3 bases, there was a span of 7 bases. CDR3 nucleotide sequence: TGTGCCAGCAGTTACGTCAGGCACACTGAAGCTTTCTTT. This codes for CASSYVRHTEAFF.

The sample holds many counts of this clonotype. The gene calls are TRBV29-1 and TRBJ2-5; D possibly corresponds to TRBD1 (6 bases). The germline V gene has CDR1 SQVTM and CDR2 ANQGSEA. V lost 6 bases and J lost 5, with 19 bases in between. The CDR3 totals 14 residues. CDR3 in DNA: TGCAGCGTATATAAAGCAGGGGTCTCGGAGACCCAGTACTTC. Translated, it gives CSVYKAGVSETQYF. Full variable domain (outside the CDR3, taken from reference TRBV29-1 and TRBJ2-5): SAVISQKPSRDICQRGTSLTIQCQVDSQVTMMFWYRQQPGQSLTLIATANQGSEATYESGFVIDKFPISRPNLTFSTLTVSNMSPEDSSIYLCSVYKAGVSETQYFGPGTRLLVL.

This clonotype was counted between two and nine times. V is TRBV28 and J is TRBJ2-3; 9 bases agree with TRBD1. V lost 1 base, J lost 6 bases, and 5 bases stayed unmatched. Germline lookup yields CDR1 MDHEN and CDR2 SYDVKM. The length of the CDR3 is 15 residues. Here the CDR3 DNA reads TGTGCCAGCAGTTTATCTGGGACAGGGCAGGATACGCAGTATTTT. Amino acids: CASSLSGTGQDTQYF.

This clonotype was counted ten times or more. Sequence at one end of the junction differs from germline and may be a read error. The V and J genes are TRBV20-1 and TRBJ1-1; D might be TRBD1 (5 bases). Germline lookup yields CDR1 DFQATT and CDR2 SNEGSKA (reference sequence). The length of the CDR3 is 11 residues. The CDR3 loop reads CSAAGNAEAFF. CDR3 nucleotides: TGCAGTGCGGCAGGGAACGCTGAAGCTTTCTTT.

The rearrangement joins TRBV6-5 to TRBJ2-2; D is possibly TRBD1 (6 bases). Trimming shortened V by 2 bases and J by 0 bases, and 13 bases separated the two germline ends. Germline lookup yields CDR1 MNHEY and CDR2 SVGAGI. CDR3 size: 17 residues. CDR3 DNA: TGTGCCAGCAGTTACGTCAAGGGACACACGAACACCGGGGAGCTGTTTTTT. It is translated as CASSYVKGHTNTGELFF.

This clonotype was found a few times. The V and J genes are TRBV7-8 and TRBJ2-2, with D possibly being TRBD2 (6 bases). Trimming shortened V by 2 bases and J by 6 bases, and 16 bases separated the two germline ends. The germline V gene encodes CDR1 SGHVS and CDR2 FQNEAQ. The CDR3 is 16 residues long. This CDR3 is CASSLYRDWSPGELFF. The DNA for the CDR3 is TGTGCCAGCAGCTTATACCGGGACTGGTCCCCCGGGGAGCTGTTTTTT.

This clonotype has just a few counts. The rearrangement links TRBV12-3 or TRBV12-4 to TRBJ2-2; the D call may be TRBD1 or TRBD2 (6 bases each). This CDR3 contains 16 residues. Trimming took off 6 bases at V and 5 bases at J, with 19 bases between the two ends. CDR3 residues: CASRPMGGGSTGELFF. DNA for the CDR3: TGTGCCAGCAGACCTATGGGGGGCGGTTCGACCGGGGAGCTGTTTTTT.

This chain connects TRBV28 to TRBJ2-7; no reliable D call. Germline V gives CDR1 MDHEN, CDR2 SYDVKM. The CDR3 sequence is 14 residues long. The ends were cut back, 3 bases at V and 5 bases at J, with 14 bases in the middle. CDR3 residues: CASSFRALRNEQYF. Here the CDR3 DNA reads TGTGCCAGCAGTTTCCGGGCCCTCAGGAACGAGCAGTACTTC.

At least ten counts were recorded for this clonotype. The V and J genes are TRBV28 and TRBJ2-6; D unclear. The germline CDR1 and CDR2 sequences are MDHEN and SYDVKM. With 4 bases removed from V and 0 bases from J, the gap between germline ends came to 13 bases. The CDR3 spans 17 residues. The CDR3 region is CASSSTSAGSGANVLTF. Here the CDR3 DNA reads TGTGCCAGCAGTTCCACTTCCGCAGGCTCTGGGGCCAACGTCCTGACTTTC.

The chain carries TRBV12-3 or TRBV12-4 and TRBJ2-4; the D is unclear. Trimming removed 2 bases from V and 6 bases from J, with 8 bases in between. CDR3 size: 13 residues. CDR3 protein: CASSLTLLNIQYF. The CDR3 nucleotides read TGTGCCAGCAGTTTAACACTCCTAAACATTCAGTACTTC.

At least ten counts were recorded for this clonotype. This chain uses TRBV20-1 with TRBJ1-5; D unclear. The CDR3 is 14 residues long. The germline gives CDR1 DFQATT, CDR2 SNEGSKA (reference sequence). The ends were cut back, 3 bases at V and 1 base at J, with 10 bases in the middle. The CDR3 protein is CSASPPASNQPQHF. CDR3 bases: TGCAGTGCTAGCCCGCCCGCCAGCAATCAGCCCCAGCATTTT.